These T cell receptor beta chains were read from a single sample in a study of Ad26.COV2.S vaccination and SARS-CoV-2 variants. Some clones are missing from TCRdb's copy, which holds only in-frame ones; the method was immunoSEQ multiplex PCR. The table has some 500,000 clones, approximately 92% seen once. The specimen comprised peripheral blood, sampled in a trial of Ad26.COV2.S vaccine versus placebo. All receptors derive from a person between 18 and 59 years old who received the Ad26.COV2.S COVID-19 vaccine or a placebo. Each CDR3 is given with its conserved first and last residue. The order of the fields is clone size, D gene, V gene, J gene, CDR3 protein, CDR3 DNA. A D gene is named only where the DNA matches it firmly. Rows give clone size only sometimes, using once, few, many, or a class for an expanded clone.

>.|TRBD1|TRBV19|TRBJ1-2
CASSPRRGTGNTYGYTF
TGTGCCAGTAGTCCCCGGCGGGGGACAGGCAATACGTATGGCTACACCTTC
>.|.|TRBV19|TRBJ1-1
CASSMMLRGGTEAFF
TGTGCCAGTAGTATGATGTTAAGGGGTGGCACTGAAGCTTTCTTT
>.|TRBD2|TRBV24-1|TRBJ2-5
CATSDFIEGLAGETQYF
TGTGCCACCAGTGATTTCATTGAGGGACTAGCAGGGGAGACCCAGTACTTC
>.|.|TRBV28|TRBJ1-2
CASRGRGSRPNYGYTF
TGTGCCAGCAGGGGTCGGGGCTCCAGACCAAACTATGGCTACACCTTC
>.|.|TRBV7-3|TRBJ2-1
CASSPRTQVAYNEQFF
TGTGCCAGCAGCCCGAGGACACAGGTAGCCTACAATGAGCAGTTCTTC
>.|.|TRBV6-5|TRBJ2-1
CASRSPGLRDEQFF
TGTGCCAGCCGGAGTCCGGGCCTTCGGGATGAGCAGTTCTTC
>once|.|TRBV4-1|TRBJ2-7
CASSQERGGDEQYF
TGCGCCAGCAGCCAAGAACGAGGAGGGGACGAGCAGTACTTC
>once|TRBD2|TRBV5-5|TRBJ2-3
CASSTRDYTDTQYF
TGTGCCAGCAGCACCCGGGACTACACAGATACGCAGTATTTT
>.|.|TRBV12-3/TRBV12-4|TRBJ1-2
CASSFRGGYGYTF
TGTGCCAGCAGTTTTAGGGGAGGATATGGCTACACCTTC
>.|.|TRBV4-2|TRBJ1-5
CASSQERFNQPQHF
TGTGCCAGCAGCCAAGAACGCTTCAATCAGCCCCAGCATTTT
>.|.|TRBV5-1|TRBJ2-3
CASSLAQSTDTQYF
TGCGCCAGCAGCTTGGCTCAGTCCACAGATACGCAGTATTTT
>.|.|TRBV2|TRBJ2-2
CASSSTGFPNTGELFF
TGTGCCAGCAGCTCAACAGGGTTCCCGAACACCGGGGAGCTGTTTTTT
>.|.|TRBV3-1/TRBV3-2|TRBJ1-4
CASSRRDGNEKLFF
TGTGCCAGCAGCCGCCGGGATGGTAATGAAAAACTGTTTTTT
>.|TRBD1|TRBV4-2|TRBJ1-6
CASSQVGQGSYNSPLHF
TGTGCCAGCAGCCAAGTTGGACAGGGGTCCTATAATTCACCCCTCCACTTT
>.|.|TRBV28|TRBJ1-6
CASSLPARGLNSPLHF
TGTGCCAGCAGTCTACCCGCCAGGGGCCTTAATTCACCCCTCCACTTT
>.|.|TRBV11-3|TRBJ2-2
CASSRLLDGGTGELFF
TGTGCCAGCAGCCGCCTCCTTGATGGGGGAACCGGGGAGCTGTTTTTT
>.|TRBD2|TRBV5-4|TRBJ2-3
CASRTSGGATDTQYF
TGTGCCAGCAGGACTAGCGGGGGGGCCACAGATACGCAGTATTTT
>.|.|TRBV5-1|TRBJ2-3
CASRPLASTDTQYF
TGCGCCAGCCGACCACTTGCTAGCACAGATACGCAGTATTTT
>.|.|TRBV5-6|TRBJ1-2
CASSSRTVGYGYTF
TGTGCCAGCAGCTCCAGGACTGTGGGTTATGGCTACACCTTC
>.|TRBD1|TRBV9|TRBJ2-7
CASSRGQGAYEQYF
TGTGCCAGCAGCAGGGGACAGGGGGCCTACGAGCAGTACTTC
>.|.|TRBV5-5|TRBJ1-6
CASSLQVFNSPLHF
TGTGCCAGCAGCTTGCAGGTCTTTAATTCACCCCTCCACTTT
>.|.|TRBV5-1|TRBJ2-7
CASSFIPPTGSDEQYF
TGCGCCAGCAGCTTTATCCCACCGACAGGATCGGACGAGCAGTACTTC
>once|.|TRBV9|TRBJ2-1
CASSVMTYNEQFF
TGTGCCAGCAGCGTAATGACTTACAATGAGCAGTTCTTC
>.|.|TRBV6-6|TRBJ1-5
CASSHTGPSNQPQHF
TGTGCCAGCAGCCACACAGGGCCAAGCAATCAGCCCCAGCATTTT
>.|.|TRBV10-1|TRBJ1-3
CASRVGLRNTIYF
TGCGCCAGCAGGGTGGGGCTGAGAAACACCATATATTTT
>.|.|TRBV7-9|TRBJ2-5
CALTAGRGGQETQYF
TGTGCCCTAACGGCAGGCCGGGGCGGGCAAGAGACCCAGTACTTC
>.|.|TRBV7-2|TRBJ2-2
CASSLSNTGELFF
TGTGCCAGCAGCTTATCGAACACCGGGGAGCTGTTTTTT
>.|.|TRBV20-1|TRBJ2-5
CSAKVGETQYF
TGCAGTGCAAAGGTCGGCGAGACCCAGTACTTC
>.|.|TRBV3-1/TRBV3-2|TRBJ2-1
CASSQEADRFF
TGTGCCAGCAGCCAAGAGGCTGATCGGTTCTTC
>.|.|TRBV5-1|TRBJ1-1
CASSLSGTVNTEAFF
TGCGCCAGCAGCTTGTCCGGGACGGTGAACACTGAAGCTTTCTTT
>.|.|TRBV5-1|TRBJ1-2
CASSLNPASSGYGYTF
TGCGCCAGCAGCTTGAATCCAGCCAGCTCGGGCTATGGCTACACCTTC
>.|TRBD1|TRBV4-2|TRBJ2-1
CASSPAETGPRVGEQFF
TGTGCCAGCAGTCCTGCGGAGACAGGGCCCCGGGTAGGTGAGCAGTTCTTC
>once|.|TRBV5-4|TRBJ1-2
CASSLNRAGDGYTF
TGTGCCAGCAGCTTGAATAGGGCGGGGGATGGCTACACCTTC
>.|TRBD1|TRBV27|TRBJ1-2
CASSRGGTGTNYGYTF
TGTGCCAGCAGTAGAGGTGGGACAGGGACTAACTATGGCTACACCTTC
>.|.|TRBV4-3|TRBJ1-2
CASSQVQAIDSYTF
TGCGCCAGCAGCCAAGTACAGGCGATTGATAGCTACACCTTC
>.|.|TRBV6-5|TRBJ1-3
CASSNDRFSGNTIYF
TGTGCCAGCAGTAACGACAGATTCTCTGGAAACACCATATATTTT
>once|TRBD2|TRBV5-4|TRBJ2-1
CASSLGLAGNYNEQFF
TGTGCCAGCAGCTTAGGACTAGCGGGAAACTACAATGAGCAGTTCTTC
>.|.|TRBV11-3|TRBJ2-1
CASSLDELWRDKDNEQFF
TGTGCCAGCAGCTTAGATGAGTTGTGGAGGGACAAAGACAATGAGCAGTTCTTC
>.|.|TRBV12-3/TRBV12-4|TRBJ2-5
CASREQGKETQYF
TGTGCCAGCAGAGAGCAGGGTAAAGAGACCCAGTACTTC
>.|TRBD1|TRBV6-1|TRBJ1-2
CASSEDWGQPGYTF
TGTGCCAGCAGTGAAGATTGGGGACAGCCGGGCTACACCTTC
>.|TRBD2|TRBV15|TRBJ2-1
CATSRGSAGAGRSLNEQFF
TGTGCCACCAGCAGAGGGTCGGCGGGAGCAGGGAGGTCACTCAATGAGCAGTTCTTC
>.|.|TRBV5-1|TRBJ2-1
CASRDRTYNEQFF
TGCGCCAGCAGGGACAGAACCTACAATGAGCAGTTCTTC
>.|.|TRBV2|TRBJ1-5
CASSEILISNQPQHF
TGTGCCAGCAGTGAAATCCTGATTAGCAATCAGCCCCAGCATTTT
>.|.|TRBV19|TRBJ1-1
CASSILGVRGEAFF
TGTGCCAGTAGTATCCTTGGGGTTAGGGGTGAAGCTTTCTTT
>.|.|TRBV5-6|TRBJ1-1
CASSLVFSGLNTEAFF
TGTGCCAGCAGCTTGGTTTTTTCAGGGTTGAACACTGAAGCTTTCTTT
>few|.|TRBV4-3|TRBJ1-4
CASSQDLGWSNEKLFF
TGCGCCAGCAGCCAAGATCTCGGGTGGAGTAATGAAAAACTGTTTTTT
>.|.|TRBV6-5|TRBJ1-5
CASRGGVTQPQHF
TGTGCCAGCAGGGGAGGGGTGACTCAGCCCCAGCATTTT
>.|.|TRBV15|TRBJ1-1
CATSRDLTATEAFF
TGTGCCACCAGCAGAGATTTGACAGCCACTGAAGCTTTCTTT
>.|TRBD1|TRBV9|TRBJ1-2
CASRPPQGFGYTF
TGTGCCAGCAGGCCCCCACAGGGGTTTGGCTACACCTTC